Listed below are T cell receptor beta chains from one sample, sequenced in a study of cytomegalovirus exposure and HLA in healthy donors. Measured with immunoSEQ multiplex PCR; TCRdb has only the in-frame clones, and not every one. The repertoire has around 100,000 clones, about 95% of them found once; the top ten carry 0.89%. Sample: PBMCs. These receptors were collected from a woman in her late teens or twenties in good health and CMV-seronegative. The CDR3 runs from the conserved cysteine through the conserved F or W. D genes are given only for firm matches. Some rows have no size entry. The others give once, few or many, or a class for an expanded clone.

J | length | D | size | V | CDR3 | DNA
TRBJ2-7 | 16 | TRBD1 | - | TRBV7-2 | CASSFGTGVGVTEQYF | TGTGCCAGCAGCTTCGGTACAGGGGTAGGGGTAACTGAGCAGTACTTC
TRBJ2-7 | 13 | - | - | TRBV29-1 | CSVLTDRLYEQYF | TGCAGCGTTTTAACGGACAGACTCTACGAGCAGTACTTC
TRBJ1-3 | 13 | - | once | TRBV10-3 | CAISDRVGNTIYF | TGTGCCATCAGTGACAGGGTCGGAAACACCATATATTTT
TRBJ2-4 | 15 | TRBD1 | - | TRBV19 | CASSGQGSGENIQYF | TGTGCCAGTAGTGGACAGGGGTCTGGGGAAAACATTCAGTACTTC
TRBJ2-2 | 19 | - | - | TRBV7-6 | CASSFFGGFGRGGTGELFF | TGTGCCAGCAGCTTTTTCGGGGGGTTCGGCAGGGGCGGTACCGGGGAGCTGTTTTTT
TRBJ1-2 | 15 | - | - | TRBV9 | CASSGTGQSLGGYTF | TGTGCCAGCAGCGGAACCGGACAGTCCTTGGGCGGCTACACCTTC
TRBJ1-5 | 14 | TRBD1 | - | TRBV30 | CAWSQGASNQPQHF | TGTGCCTGGTCCCAGGGGGCTAGCAATCAGCCCCAGCATTTT
TRBJ2-3 | 17 | TRBD2 | - | TRBV14 | CASSRTASGTIRDTQYF | TGTGCCAGCAGTAGGACTGCAAGCGGGACGATCAGGGATACGCAGTATTTT
TRBJ2-1 | 15 | TRBD2 | - | TRBV7-2 | CASSLAGGTYNEQFF | TGTGCCAGCAGCTTAGCGGGAGGGACCTACAATGAGCAGTTCTTC
TRBJ1-4 | 15 | TRBD1 | once | TRBV4-1 | CASSQGPTGKGKLFF | TGCGCCAGCAGCCAAGGGCCGACAGGGAAGGGAAAACTGTTTTTT
TRBJ1-2 | 15 | - | - | TRBV7-9 | CASSLATGGTYGYTF | TGTGCCAGCAGCTTAGCGACGGGGGGAACCTATGGCTACACCTTC
TRBJ1-1 | 12 | - | - | TRBV30 | CAWSGRAVEAFF | TGTGCCTGGAGTGGGCGGGCGGTTGAAGCTTTCTTT
TRBJ2-5 | 13 | TRBD1 | - | TRBV30 | CAWRGQGQETQYF | TGTGCCTGGAGGGGACAGGGCCAAGAGACCCAGTACTTC
TRBJ2-7 | 11 | - | - | TRBV2 | CASSGGYEQYF | TGTGCCAGCAGTGGAGGATACGAGCAGTACTTC
TRBJ1-5 | 13 | - | - | TRBV28 | CASRDTLNQPQHF | TGTGCCAGCCGGGACACCTTAAATCAGCCCCAGCATTTT
TRBJ2-5 | 16 | TRBD2 | once | TRBV5-1 | CASSLLAGGPSETQYF | TGCGCCAGCAGCTTACTAGCGGGAGGGCCCTCGGAGACCCAGTACTTC
TRBJ2-7 | 14 | TRBD1 | - | TRBV27 | CASSLTQGYYEQYF | TGTGCCAGCAGTTTAACACAGGGGTACTACGAGCAGTACTTC
TRBJ2-7 | 14 | - | - | TRBV7-9 | CASSLASSPYEQYF | TGTGCCAGCAGCCTAGCGAGCTCACCCTACGAGCAGTACTTC
TRBJ2-1 | 15 | TRBD2 | - | TRBV5-1 | CASSSLAGGWDEQFF | TGCGCCAGCAGCTCATTAGCGGGAGGATGGGATGAGCAGTTCTTC
TRBJ1-1 | 13 | - | once | TRBV6-1 | CASIITPGTEAFF | TGTGCCAGCATCATTACCCCAGGGACTGAAGCTTTCTTT
TRBJ1-3 | 11 | - | - | TRBV29-1 | CSVPTGNTIYF | TGCAGCGTTCCCACTGGAAACACCATATATTTT
TRBJ1-2 | 14 | - | - | TRBV6-1 | CASSEGLTTGGYTF | TGTGCCAGCAGTGAAGGGTTGACTACTGGGGGCTACACCTTC
TRBJ2-1 | 17 | - | - | TRBV12-2 | CASRLVRGTGVDNEQFF | TGTGCAAGTCGCTTAGTGCGTGGGACAGGGGTCGACAATGAGCAGTTCTTC
TRBJ2-1 | 12 | - | - | TRBV30 | CAWSVPGDEQFF | TGTGCCTGGAGTGTACCGGGTGATGAGCAGTTCTTC
TRBJ2-3 | 19 | TRBD2 | - | TRBV7-2 | CASSLSSGGASLSTDTQYF | TGTGCCAGCAGCTTAAGTAGCGGGGGGGCTTCCCTTAGCACAGATACGCAGTATTTT
TRBJ2-7 | 18 | TRBD2 | - | TRBV4-1 | CASSQKGDSGRGAYEQYF | TGCGCCAGCAGCCAAAAGGGGGATAGCGGGAGGGGCGCCTACGAGCAGTACTTC
TRBJ2-7 | 15 | TRBD2 | - | TRBV12-5 | CASGPSGTSAFEQYF | TGTGCTAGTGGTCCCTCCGGGACTAGCGCCTTCGAGCAGTACTTC
TRBJ2-3 | 15 | TRBD1 | - | TRBV5-1 | CASSSTGQGADTQYF | TGCGCCAGCAGCTCAACGGGACAGGGGGCAGATACGCAGTATTTT
TRBJ2-2 | 18 | TRBD1 | - | TRBV4-3 | CASSQERGTGYWTGELFF | TGCGCCAGCAGCCAAGAGAGGGGGACAGGGTACTGGACCGGGGAGCTGTTTTTT
TRBJ2-3 | 21 | - | - | TRBV10-3 | CAISESISVLAGRDLTDTQYF | TGTGCCATCAGTGAGTCGATAAGTGTTCTAGCTGGGCGTGATCTCACAGATACGCAGTATTTT
TRBJ1-3 | 15 | - | - | TRBV5-1 | CASSLAAGAGNTIYF | TGCGCCAGCAGCTTGGCGGCAGGGGCTGGAAACACCATATATTTT
TRBJ1-2 | 15 | TRBD1 | - | TRBV5-1 | CASSATGPGNYGYTF | TGCGCCAGCAGCGCGACAGGGCCGGGGAACTATGGCTACACCTTC
TRBJ2-2 | 16 | TRBD1 | once | TRBV5-6 | CASSSPGQGIAGELFF | TGTGCCAGCAGCTCACCGGGACAGGGGATCGCCGGGGAGCTGTTTTTT
TRBJ2-3 | 17 | - | few | TRBV4-3 | CASSQDPAGEGGDTQYF | TGCGCCAGCAGCCAAGATCCGGCAGGGGAAGGGGGAGATACGCAGTATTTT
TRBJ2-7 | 13 | TRBD1 | - | TRBV5-4 | CASSWDRGGEQYF | TGTGCCAGCAGCTGGGACAGGGGTGGCGAGCAGTACTTC
TRBJ2-1 | 14 | TRBD1 | - | TRBV30 | CAVFLGQGYNEQFF | TGTGCCGTTTTTTTGGGACAGGGCTACAATGAGCAGTTCTTC
TRBJ2-6 | 15 | - | - | TRBV27 | CASSLSGAGANVLTF | TGTGCCAGCAGTTTATCGGGAGCTGGGGCCAACGTCCTGACTTTC
TRBJ2-3 | 15 | TRBD1 | - | TRBV5-1 | CASSLTGENTDTQYF | TGCGCCAGCAGCCTGACAGGGGAAAACACAGATACGCAGTATTTT
TRBJ1-5 | 16 | TRBD1 | - | TRBV2 | CASSWTGTRSNQPQHF | TGTGCCAGCAGCTGGACAGGGACTCGGAGCAATCAGCCCCAGCATTTT
TRBJ2-3 | 18 | TRBD2 | - | TRBV7-2 | CASSLAAGGRAGTDTQYF | TGTGCCAGCAGCTTAGCGGCTGGCGGGAGGGCTGGCACAGATACGCAGTATTTT
TRBJ1-2 | 14 | TRBD1 | - | TRBV28 | CASSLGQGAYGYTF | TGTGCCAGCAGTCTCGGACAGGGGGCCTATGGCTACACCTTC
TRBJ1-1 | 13 | - | - | TRBV5-1 | CASSLGSGKKAFF | TGCGCCAGCAGCTTGGGGTCAGGGAAGAAAGCTTTCTTT
TRBJ1-1 | 15 | TRBD1 | - | TRBV5-1 | CASSDQGVRDTEAFF | TGCGCCAGCAGCGACCAGGGGGTCAGGGACACTGAAGCTTTCTTT
TRBJ1-2 | 12 | - | - | TRBV29-1 | CSVPGQIYGYTF | TGCAGCGTCCCGGGACAAATCTATGGCTACACCTTC
TRBJ1-2 | 15 | - | - | TRBV5-1 | CASSSTPEVNYGYTF | TGCGCCAGCAGCTCTACCCCCGAGGTTAACTATGGCTACACCTTC